Detailed here is one T cell receptor beta chain. The antigen remains unidentified. The protocol was immunoSEQ multiplex PCR, while the TCRdb copy is restricted to in-frame clones and leaves out a portion. Seen here are roughly 300,000 clones, roughly 90% observed once, and the top ten hold approximately 0.94%. The source of the sample is a study of cytomegalovirus exposure and HLA in healthy donors. Study at large: The 120 validation repertoires were produced on the same platform as the approximately 620 repertoires of the first cohort. This was reported in a later analysis. Study outcomes and limitations: One later analysis, an examination of the roughly 130 validation repertoires, found that first-cohort TCR clusters tended to co-occur in them. There were a few CMV-associated chains whose specificity for CMV antigens was confirmed in vitro. It was about 180 TCR beta chains that were listed as cytomegalovirus-associated.

Trimming removed 5 bases from V and 3 bases from J; junction bases left unmatched: 10. Germline lookup yields CDR1 MDHEN and CDR2 SYDVKM. The CDR3 spans 15 residues. The sequenced sample consisted of PBMCs. The chain employs TRBV28 and TRBJ2-7; 7 nucleotides align to TRBD1. The receptor was isolated from a woman aged 18 to 35 in good health and CMV-seronegative. CDR3 sequence (DNA): TGTGCCAGCAGTCGAAAATACGGGACAGTCTACGAGCAGTACTTC. Translating it yields CASSRKYGTVYEQYF.